This TCR beta chain was retrieved from a study of beta chain features in type 1 diabetes. Overall study context: Age, gender and cell yields were similar between patients and healthy donors.

A note on this clone: The antigen is undetermined.

Study-level findings and limits: For patients and controls alike, PCR might favor shorter templates to the same degree.

Donors underwent one heparinised blood draw, about 120 mL on average. This CDR3 has 16 residues. V trimming: 4 bases; J trimming: 4 bases; junction bases outside the gene matches: 11. Germline assignment: CDR1 KGHSH and CDR2 LQKENI. The study reverse transcribed the entire isolated RNA, so it sequenced expressed TCRB transcripts. Using immunoSEQ multiplex PCR, the repertoire was profiled, and TCRdb retains in-frame clones only, with some absent. Of 970,000 or so clones listed, 15% to 20% are singletons. The sequenced sample was naive CD4+ T cells from blood. The sequence derives from a woman between 18 and 29 years old in good health. This chain joins TRBV18 and TRBJ2-7, with 9 bases that match TRBD1. The CDR3, as DNA: TGTGCCAGCTCACAAAGAACGGGACAGGGCCCATACGAGCAGTACTTC. It codes for CASSQRTGQGPYEQYF.